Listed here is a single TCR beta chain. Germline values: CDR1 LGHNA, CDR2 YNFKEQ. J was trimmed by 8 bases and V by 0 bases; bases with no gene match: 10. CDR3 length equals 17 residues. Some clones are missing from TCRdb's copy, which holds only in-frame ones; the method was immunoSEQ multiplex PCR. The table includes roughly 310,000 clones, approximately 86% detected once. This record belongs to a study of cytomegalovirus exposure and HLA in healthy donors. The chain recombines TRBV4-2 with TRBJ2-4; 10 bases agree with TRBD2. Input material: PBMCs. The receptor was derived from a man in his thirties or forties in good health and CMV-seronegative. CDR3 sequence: CASSQDILAGDMDIQYF. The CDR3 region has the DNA TGTGCCAGCAGCCAAGATATCCTAGCGGGGGATATGGACATTCAGTACTTC.